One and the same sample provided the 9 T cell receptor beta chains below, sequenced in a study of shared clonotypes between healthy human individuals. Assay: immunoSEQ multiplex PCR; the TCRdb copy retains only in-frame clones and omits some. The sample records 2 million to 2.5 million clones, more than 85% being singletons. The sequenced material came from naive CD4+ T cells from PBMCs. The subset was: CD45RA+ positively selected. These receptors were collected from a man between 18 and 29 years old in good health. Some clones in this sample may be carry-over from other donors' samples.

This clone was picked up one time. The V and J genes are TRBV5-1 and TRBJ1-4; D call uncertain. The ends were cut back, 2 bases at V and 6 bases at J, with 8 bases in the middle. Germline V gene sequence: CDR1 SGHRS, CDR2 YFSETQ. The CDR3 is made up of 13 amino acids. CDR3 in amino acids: CASSFDMYEKLFF. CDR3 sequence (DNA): TGCGCCAGCAGCTTCGACATGTATGAAAAACTGTTTTTT.

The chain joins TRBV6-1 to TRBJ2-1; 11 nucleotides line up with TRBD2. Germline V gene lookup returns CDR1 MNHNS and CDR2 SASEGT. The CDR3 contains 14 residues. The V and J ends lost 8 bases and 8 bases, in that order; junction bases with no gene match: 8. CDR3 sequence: CASRLAGRADEQFF. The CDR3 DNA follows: TGTGCCAGCCGACTAGCGGGAAGGGCGGATGAGCAGTTCTTC.

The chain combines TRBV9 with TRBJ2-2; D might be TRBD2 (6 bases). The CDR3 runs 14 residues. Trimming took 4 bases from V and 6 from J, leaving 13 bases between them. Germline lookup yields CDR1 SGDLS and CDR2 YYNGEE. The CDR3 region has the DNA TGTGCCAGCAGCAGAGCAACGGGGGCCGGGGAGCTGTTTTTT. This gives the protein CASSRATGAGELFF.

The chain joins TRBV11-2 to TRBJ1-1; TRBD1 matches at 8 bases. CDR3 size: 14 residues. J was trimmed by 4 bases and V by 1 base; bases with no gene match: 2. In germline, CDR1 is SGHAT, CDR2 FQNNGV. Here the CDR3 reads CASSLGTGLTEAFF. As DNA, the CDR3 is TGTGCCAGCAGCTTAGGGACAGGGCTCACTGAAGCTTTCTTT.

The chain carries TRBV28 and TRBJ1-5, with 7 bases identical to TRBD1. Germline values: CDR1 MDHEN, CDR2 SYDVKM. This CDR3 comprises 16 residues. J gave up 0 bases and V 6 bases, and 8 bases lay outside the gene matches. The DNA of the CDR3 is TGTGCCAGCAGCCTTAAGACAGGGAATAGCAATCAGCCCCAGCATTTT. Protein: CASSLKTGNSNQPQHF.

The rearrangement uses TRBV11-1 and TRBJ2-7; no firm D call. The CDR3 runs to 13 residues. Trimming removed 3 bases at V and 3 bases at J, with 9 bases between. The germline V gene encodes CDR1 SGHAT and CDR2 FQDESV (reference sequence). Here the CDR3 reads CASSFSWVYEQYF. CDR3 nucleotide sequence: TGTGCCAGCAGCTTTAGCTGGGTCTACGAGCAGTACTTC.

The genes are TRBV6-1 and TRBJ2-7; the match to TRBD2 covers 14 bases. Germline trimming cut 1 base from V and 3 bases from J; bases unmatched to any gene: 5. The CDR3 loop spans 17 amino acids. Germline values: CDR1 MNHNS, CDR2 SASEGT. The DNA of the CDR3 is TGTGCCAGCAGTGAAGGGTCGACTAGCGGGAGGGTCTACGAGCAGTACTTC. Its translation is CASSEGSTSGRVYEQYF.

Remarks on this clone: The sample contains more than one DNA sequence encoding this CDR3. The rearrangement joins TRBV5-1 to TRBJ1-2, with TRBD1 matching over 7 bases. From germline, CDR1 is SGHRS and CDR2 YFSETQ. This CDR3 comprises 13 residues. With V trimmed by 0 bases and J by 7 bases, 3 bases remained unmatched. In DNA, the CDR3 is TGCGCCAGCAGCTTGGTGCCAGGGGGTGGCTACACCTTC. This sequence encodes CASSLVPGGGYTF.

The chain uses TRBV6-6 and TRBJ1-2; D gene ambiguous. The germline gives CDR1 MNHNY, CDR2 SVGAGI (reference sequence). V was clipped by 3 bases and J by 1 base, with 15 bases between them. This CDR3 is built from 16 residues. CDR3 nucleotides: TGTGCCAGCAGTTATAAGTGGGAGGAAGATAACTATGGCTACACCTTC. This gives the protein CASSYKWEEDNYGYTF.